A single sample gave rise to the 7 T cell receptor beta chains below, sequenced in a study of OX40 agonist ivuxolimab in advanced cancers. Assay: immunoSEQ multiplex PCR; the TCRdb copy retains only in-frame clones and omits some. This table has 15,000 to 20,000 clones, nearly 85% appearing once. The sequenced sample was CD4+ or CD8+ T cells sorted from blood, obtained in a trial of the OX40 agonist ivuxolimab. These receptors originate from an adult with an advanced solid tumor such as melanoma, head and neck, liver or kidney cancer.

This clone is termed medium-sized (0.01 to 0.1%). J is TRBJ2-3 and V is TRBV7-6, with D perhaps matching TRBD1 (6 bases). V was cut by 5 bases and J by 4 bases, with 19 bases left in between. Germline V gene lookup returns CDR1 SGHVS and CDR2 FNYEAQ. The CDR3 runs 16 residues. The CDR3 coding sequence is TGTGCCAGCAGCCGGTCGGGGAGTGGGGGCGCAGATACGCAGTATTTT. It yields the protein CASSRSGSGGADTQYF. Variable domain in full (rest from reference TRBV7-6 and TRBJ2-3): GAGVSQSPRYKVTKRGQDVALRCDPISGHVSLYWYRQALGQGPEFLTYFNYEAQQDKSGLPNDRFSAERPEGSISTLTIQRTEQRDSAMYRCASSRSGSGGADTQYFGPGTRLTVL.

The gene calls are TRBV10-3 and TRBJ1-1, with D uncertain. V lost 2 bases and J 1 base, leaving 5 bases between the germline ends. Germline CDR1 is ENHRY and CDR2 is SYGVKD. The CDR3 length is 13 residues. CDR3: CAISERGNTEAFF. CDR3 DNA sequence: TGTGCCATCAGTGAGCGGGGGAACACTGAAGCTTTCTTT.

The chain combines TRBV5-1 with TRBJ2-5; D may be TRBD2 (5 bases). The CDR3 is made up of 14 amino acids. From germline, CDR1 is SGHRS and CDR2 YFSETQ. V was cut by 1 base and J by 5 bases, with 12 bases left in between. The CDR3 DNA follows: TGCGCCAGCAGCTTGTCGCCGGGGATGGAGACCCAGTACTTC. This gives the protein CASSLSPGMETQYF.

The chain has TRBV29-1 and TRBJ2-3; D is possibly TRBD2 (6 bases). The CDR3 has 14 residues. V dropped 0 bases and J dropped 1 base, with 8 bases sitting between them. Germline assignment: CDR1 SQVTM and CDR2 ANQGSEA. For the CDR3, the DNA is TGCAGCGTTGAAGAGGGGACTCGCACAGATACGCAGTATTTT. This sequence encodes CSVEEGTRTDTQYF.

The V gene is TRBV5-4, the J gene TRBJ2-7; 8 nucleotides match TRBD1. V gave up 4 bases and J gave up 2 bases; unmatched junction bases: 5. The CDR3 has 14 amino acids. Germline lookup yields CDR1 SGHNT and CDR2 YYREEE (reference sequence). The CDR3 DNA reads as TGTGCCAGCAGCGAGACAGGGGCACCCTACGAGCAGTACTTC. It translates to CASSETGAPYEQYF.

The chain has TRBV18 and TRBJ1-6, with D possibly matching TRBD1 (6 bases). V lost 10 bases and J 1 base, leaving 8 bases between the germline ends. The CDR3 contains 13 residues. Germline lookup yields CDR1 KGHSH and CDR2 LQKENI. CDR3 residues: CATQGSYNSPLHF. In DNA form, the CDR3 reads TGTGCCACACAGGGATCCTATAATTCACCCCTCCACTTT.

The chain combines TRBV2 with TRBJ2-1, with 10 bases matching TRBD1. Germline values: CDR1 SNHLY, CDR2 FYNNEI. The V segment lost 6 bases and the J segment 4 bases; nucleotides outside the gene matches: 12. The CDR3 has 17 amino acids. For the CDR3, the DNA is TGTGCCAGCAGCCTAATTCCGGGACAGGGGCTATACAATGAGCAGTTCTTC. Its translation: CASSLIPGQGLYNEQFF.